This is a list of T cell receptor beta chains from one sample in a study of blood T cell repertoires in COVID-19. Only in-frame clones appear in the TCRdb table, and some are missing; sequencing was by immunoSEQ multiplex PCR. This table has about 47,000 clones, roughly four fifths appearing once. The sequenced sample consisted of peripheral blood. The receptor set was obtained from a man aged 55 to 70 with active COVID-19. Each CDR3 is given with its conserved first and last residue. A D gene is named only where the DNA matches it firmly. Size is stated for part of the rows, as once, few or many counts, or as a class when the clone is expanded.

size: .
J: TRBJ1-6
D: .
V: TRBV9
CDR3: CASSVSQGTHSPLHF
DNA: TGTGCCAGCAGCGTATCTCAGGGAACCCACTCACCCCTCCACTTT

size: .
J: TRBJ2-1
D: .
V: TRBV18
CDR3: CASSFQGGAYNEQFF
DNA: TGTGCCAGCTCGTTCCAGGGCGGCGCCTACAATGAGCAGTTCTTC

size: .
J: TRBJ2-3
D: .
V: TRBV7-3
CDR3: CASSLWGYTDTQYF
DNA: TGTGCCAGCAGCTTATGGGGCTACACAGATACGCAGTATTTT

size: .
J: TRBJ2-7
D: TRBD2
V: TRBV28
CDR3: CASSSLAGGLYEQYF
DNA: TGTGCCAGCAGTTCACTAGCGGGGGGACTCTACGAGCAGTACTTC

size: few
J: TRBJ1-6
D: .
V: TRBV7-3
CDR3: CASSSGYNSPLHF
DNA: TGTGCCAGCAGCTCGGGATATAATTCACCCCTCCACTTT

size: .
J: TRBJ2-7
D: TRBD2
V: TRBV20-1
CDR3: CSASLSAGLYEQYF
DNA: TGCAGTGCTAGTTTATCAGCGGGGCTCTACGAGCAGTACTTC

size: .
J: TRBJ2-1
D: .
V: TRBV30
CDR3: CAWSEYLANEQFF
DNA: TGTGCCTGGAGTGAATACTTAGCAAACGAGCAGTTCTTC

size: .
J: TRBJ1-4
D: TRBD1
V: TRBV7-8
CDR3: CASSLIPGQALNEKLFF
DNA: TGTGCCAGCAGCTTAATCCCTGGACAGGCCCTTAATGAAAAACTGTTTTTT

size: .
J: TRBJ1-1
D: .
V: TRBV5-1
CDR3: CASSLTGGNMNTEAFF
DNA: TGCGCCAGCAGCCTAACCGGAGGGAATATGAACACTGAAGCTTTCTTT

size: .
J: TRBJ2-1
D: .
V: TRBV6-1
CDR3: CASSEVVGHEQFF
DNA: TGTGCCAGCAGTGAGGTCGTGGGGCATGAGCAGTTCTTC

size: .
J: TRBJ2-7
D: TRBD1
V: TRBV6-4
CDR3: CASSVTGTGTYEQYF
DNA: TGTGCCAGCAGTGTCACCGGGACAGGGACCTACGAGCAGTACTTC

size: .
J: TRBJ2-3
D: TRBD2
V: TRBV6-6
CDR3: CASRSGGAADTQYF
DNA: TGTGCCAGCAGGAGCGGGGGGGCTGCAGATACGCAGTATTTT

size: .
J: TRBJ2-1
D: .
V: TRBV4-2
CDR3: CASSQHPTGFDNEQFF
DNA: TGTGCCAGCAGCCAACATCCAACAGGGTTTGACAATGAGCAGTTCTTC

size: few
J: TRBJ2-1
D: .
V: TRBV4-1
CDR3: CASSITSSSYNEQFF
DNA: TGCGCCAGCAGCATTACTAGTAGTTCCTACAATGAGCAGTTCTTC

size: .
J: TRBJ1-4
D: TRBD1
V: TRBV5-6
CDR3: CASQRDRANEKLFF
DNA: TGTGCCAGCCAGCGGGACAGGGCTAATGAAAAACTGTTTTTT

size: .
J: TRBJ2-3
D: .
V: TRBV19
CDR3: CAGYRESPDTQYF
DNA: TGTGCCGGATACAGGGAATCTCCAGATACGCAGTATTTT

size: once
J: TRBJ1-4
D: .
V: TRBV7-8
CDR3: CASSSRGWRETTNEKLFF
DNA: TGTGCCAGCAGCTCCCGGGGGTGGAGGGAAACAACTAATGAAAAACTGTTTTTT

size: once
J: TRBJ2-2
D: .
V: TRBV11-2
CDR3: CASSLRGGGELFF
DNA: TGTGCCAGCAGCTTAAGGGGGGGCGGGGAGCTGTTTTTT

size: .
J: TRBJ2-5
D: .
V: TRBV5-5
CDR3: CASRPVPRGETQYF
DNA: TGTGCCAGCAGGCCAGTCCCCAGGGGAGAGACCCAGTACTTC

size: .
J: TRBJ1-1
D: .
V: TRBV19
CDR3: CASSIFAPAEVFF
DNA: TGTGCCAGTAGTATATTTGCCCCAGCGGAAGTTTTCTTT

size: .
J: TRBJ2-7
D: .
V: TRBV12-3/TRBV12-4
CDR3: CASSSAYEQYF
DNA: TGTGCCAGCAGTTCAGCCTACGAGCAGTACTTC

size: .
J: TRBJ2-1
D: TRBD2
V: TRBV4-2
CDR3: CASSQESGNSYNEQFF
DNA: TGTGCCAGCAGCCAAGAAAGCGGGAACTCCTACAATGAGCAGTTCTTC

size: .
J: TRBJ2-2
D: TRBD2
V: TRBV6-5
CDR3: CAPGGGITGELFF
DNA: TGTGCCCCCGGGGGGGGGATAACCGGGGAGCTGTTTTTT

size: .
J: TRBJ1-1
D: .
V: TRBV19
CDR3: CASSWTVNRMNTEAFF
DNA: TGTGCCAGTAGCTGGACAGTGAACAGAATGAACACTGAAGCTTTCTTT

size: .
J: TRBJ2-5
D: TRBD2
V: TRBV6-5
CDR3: CASSYVQAGGGETQYF
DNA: TGTGCCAGCAGTTACGTCCAAGCGGGGGGTGGAGAGACCCAGTACTTC

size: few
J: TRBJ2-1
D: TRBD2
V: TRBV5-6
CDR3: CASSLPGTSGALSYNEQFF
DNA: TGTGCCAGCAGCTTGCCCGGGACTAGCGGGGCCCTCTCCTACAATGAGCAGTTCTTC

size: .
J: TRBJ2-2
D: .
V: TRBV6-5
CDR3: CAITGLANTGELFF
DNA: TGTGCCATCACAGGGCTCGCGAACACCGGGGAGCTGTTTTTT

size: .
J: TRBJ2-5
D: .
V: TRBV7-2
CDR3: CASSRDFGSTQYF
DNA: TGTGCCAGCAGTCGGGACTTTGGGTCTACCCAGTACTTC

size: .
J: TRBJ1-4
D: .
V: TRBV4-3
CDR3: CASSQDLQALQEKLFF
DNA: TGCGCCAGCAGCCAAGATCTCCAGGCCCTTCAGGAAAAACTGTTTTTT

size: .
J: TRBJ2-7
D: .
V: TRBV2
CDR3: CASIGTPYEQYF
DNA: TGTGCCAGCATAGGGACTCCTTACGAGCAGTACTTC

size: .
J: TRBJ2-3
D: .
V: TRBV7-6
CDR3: CASSARTRSSTDTQYF
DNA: TGTGCCAGCAGCGCGAGGACACGGTCTAGCACAGATACGCAGTATTTT

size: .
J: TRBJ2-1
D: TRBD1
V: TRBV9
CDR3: CASSPVQGHYNEQFF
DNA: TGTGCCAGCAGTCCTGTACAGGGGCATTACAATGAGCAGTTCTTC

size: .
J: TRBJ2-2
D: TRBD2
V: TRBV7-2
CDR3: CASSLVSGTSGRSGGELFF
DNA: TGTGCCAGCAGCTTAGTCAGCGGGACTAGCGGGAGATCGGGCGGGGAGCTGTTTTTT

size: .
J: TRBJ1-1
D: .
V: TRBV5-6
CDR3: CASSLGRAGTEAFF
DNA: TGTGCCAGCAGCTTGGGACGGGCGGGCACTGAAGCTTTCTTT

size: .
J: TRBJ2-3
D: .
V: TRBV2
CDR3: CAQQPQPGTDTQYF
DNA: TGTGCCCAGCAACCACAACCGGGGACAGATACGCAGTATTTT

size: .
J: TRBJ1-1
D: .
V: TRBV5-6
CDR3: CASCLDGGTEAFF
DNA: TGTGCCAGCTGTTTAGATGGTGGCACTGAAGCTTTCTTT

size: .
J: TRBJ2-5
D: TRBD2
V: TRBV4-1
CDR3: CASSPQRGVIQETQYF
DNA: TGCGCCAGCAGCCCTCAGCGGGGGGTCATCCAAGAGACCCAGTACTTC

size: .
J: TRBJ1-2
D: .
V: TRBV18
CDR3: CASSQDFSYGYTF
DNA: TGTGCCAGCTCACAGGACTTTTCCTATGGCTACACCTTC

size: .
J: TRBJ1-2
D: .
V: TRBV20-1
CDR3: CSASGGNNYGYTF
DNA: TGCAGTGCTAGTGGGGGCAATAACTATGGCTACACCTTC

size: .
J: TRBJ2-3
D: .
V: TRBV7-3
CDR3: CASSLRRSTDTQYF
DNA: TGTGCCAGCAGCTTACGGCGGAGCACAGATACGCAGTATTTT

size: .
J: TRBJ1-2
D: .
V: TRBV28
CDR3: CASSYKTSYGYTF
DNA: TGTGCCAGCAGTTACAAGACAAGCTATGGCTACACCTTC

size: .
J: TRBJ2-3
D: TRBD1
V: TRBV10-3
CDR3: CATRTGRATDTQYF
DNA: TGTGCCACCCGGACAGGTCGGGCCACAGATACGCAGTATTTT

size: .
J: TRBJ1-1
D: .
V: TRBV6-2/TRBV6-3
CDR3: CASSYDQGGNTEAFF
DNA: TGTGCCAGCAGTTATGATCAGGGTGGAAACACTGAAGCTTTCTTT

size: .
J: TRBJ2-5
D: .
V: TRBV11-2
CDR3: CASSLQQTLETQYF
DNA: TGTGCCAGCAGCTTACAACAAACCCTGGAGACCCAGTACTTC

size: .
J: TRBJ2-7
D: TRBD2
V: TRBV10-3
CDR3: CAISETPLGREEGCF
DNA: TGTGCCATCAGTGAGACCCCTCTGGGGCGGGAGGAGGGGTGCTTC

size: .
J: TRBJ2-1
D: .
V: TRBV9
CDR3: CASSVATGSYNEQFF
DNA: TGTGCCAGCAGCGTAGCTACGGGATCCTACAATGAGCAGTTCTTC

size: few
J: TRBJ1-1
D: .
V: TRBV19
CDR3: CASIKGVEYTEAFF
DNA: TGTGCCAGTATAAAAGGGGTAGAGTACACTGAAGCTTTCTTT